Listed below are T cell receptor beta chains from one sample, sequenced in a study of blood T cells in healthy people across ages. TCRdb analysed the 5' RACE reads with MiXCR anew, one entry per CDR3 protein. The sample includes 750,000 to 950,000 distinct CDR3 sequences, roughly 25% seen only once; the top ten take 2.5% to 3.5%. The same data also went into a second study, on T cells of mothers and their children.

The sample consisted of blood. These receptor sequences come from a boy between 10 and 17 years old in good health. Each CDR3 is given with its conserved first and last residue. Size is stated for part of the rows, as once, few or many counts, or as a class when the clone is expanded.

>TRBV28|few
CASTPRSFQLWGETQYF
>TRBV2|NA
CASIPSTDRAHERETQYF
>TRBV6-5|few
CASKIQGTGELFF
>TRBV6-2/TRBV6-3|NA
CASSWAPSVGALAKNIQYF
>TRBV29-1|few
CSVDIGGLNEKLFF
>TRBV9|NA
CASSVGISILDYGYTF
>TRBV20-1|few
CSARDGGGANNEQFF
>TRBV18|many
CASSPGHEQYF
>TRBV9|NA
CASSSLVGPGYNEQFF
>TRBV30|NA
CAWSGLAGERIF
>TRBV19|few
CASTQAVGLPYNEQFF
>TRBV5-1|NA
CASSLIGGGEQYF
>TRBV5-1|NA
CASSLTSGTSAYEQYF
>TRBV2|few
CASSGLAGAGETQYF
>TRBV7-2|NA
CASSPTRTGDTEAFF
>TRBV7-9|few
CASSLLGHPQEQYF
>TRBV3-1|NA
CASSQDHGGYTF
>TRBV20-1|few
CSATQGGANEKLFF
>TRBV4-2|NA
CASSHLAGSRPYEQYF
>TRBV6-2/TRBV6-3|few
CASSRLNYEQYF
>TRBV6-5|NA
CASSREDGMNTEAFF
>TRBV27|few
CASRNRGSHEQYF
>TRBV12-3/TRBV12-4|few
CASSLGQGADTGELFF